The entry below gives a single T cell receptor beta chain sequence along with its context. Original analysis: The assay estimated nucleated cells by amplifying reference gene primers. Some clones are missing from TCRdb's copy, which holds only in-frame ones; the method was immunoSEQ multiplex PCR. V and J calls and clone size come straight from that table; D and trimming were deduced from the DNA. In the table there are 150,000 to 200,000 clones, approximately 85% of which are singletons. This sample stems from a study of blood T cell repertoires in COVID-19. Study information: Acute and convalescent COVID-19 samples came from the United States, Italy and Spain. T cells, B-cell-depleted T cells, or PBMCs provided the cDNA or gDNA that served as material.

This TCR was sampled from a man aged 55 to 69 who had recovered from COVID-19. The sample comprised peripheral blood.

CDR3 in DNA: TGCGCCAGCAGCTTACAGCCCACTAGCACAGATACGCAGTATTTT. Amino acid sequence: CASSLQPTSTDTQYF. J is TRBJ2-3 and V is TRBV5-1; D gene unclear. Germline loops: CDR1 SGHRS, CDR2 YFSETQ. The CDR3 consists of 15 residues. V gave up 2 bases and J gave up 0 bases, with 10 bases separating them.